This is a list of T cell receptor beta chains from one sample in a study of blood T cells in healthy people across ages. Using its own MiXCR run on the 5' RACE reads, TCRdb lists one record per CDR3 protein. In the table there are 910,000 or so distinct CDR3 sequences, 45% to 60% of which are singletons. Input material: blood. The receptor set was obtained from an older woman in good health. The CDR3 runs from the conserved cysteine through the conserved F or W. D genes are given only for firm matches. A row's size may be missing; if present it is once, few, many or a size class.

TRBV7-9	13	.	.	TRBJ1-2	CASSLVVMGGYTF	TGTGCCAGCAGCTTAGTAGTTATGGGTGGCTACACCTTC
TRBV6-2/TRBV6-3	13	.	TRBD1	TRBJ2-7	CASIGTATYEQYF	TGTGCCAGCATAGGGACAGCAACCTACGAGCAGTACTTC
TRBV28	12	.	.	TRBJ2-5	CASNTGFETQYF	TGTGCCAGCAACACAGGGTTTGAGACCCAGTACTTC
TRBV5-1	15	few	.	TRBJ2-1	CASSLPRDSYNEQFF	TGCGCCAGCAGCTTGCCCAGGGACTCCTACAATGAGCAGTTCTTC
TRBV29-1	13	.	.	TRBJ2-5	CSLLNVGAETQYF	TGCAGCCTCCTGAACGTAGGGGCGGAGACCCAGTACTTC
TRBV7-2	15	.	TRBD2	TRBJ2-1	CASSAAGDGYNEQFF	TGTGCCAGCAGCGCCGCGGGAGATGGGTACAATGAGCAGTTCTTC
TRBV12-5	11	.	.	TRBJ2-1	CASGLEYEQFF	TGTGCTAGTGGTTTAGAATATGAGCAGTTCTTC
TRBV7-2	15	.	TRBD2	TRBJ2-7	CASSRGLVVTYEQYF	TGTGCCAGCAGCCGGGGACTAGTGGTTACCTACGAGCAGTACTTC
TRBV6-6	14	few	.	TRBJ1-5	CASRWGAGNQPQHF	TGTGCCAGCAGGTGGGGGGCGGGCAATCAGCCCCAGCATTTT
TRBV27	12	.	.	TRBJ2-2	CASRPLTGELFF	TGTGCCAGCAGACCGCTGACCGGGGAGCTGTTTTTT
TRBV27	13	many	.	TRBJ2-7	CASSPTGVYEQYF	TGTGCCAGCAGTCCCACGGGAGTTTACGAGCAGTACTTC
TRBV11-2	15	.	TRBD1	TRBJ1-1	CASSLQQGVNTEAFF	TGTGCCAGCAGCCTTCAACAGGGGGTGAACACTGAAGCTTTCTTT
TRBV6-1	15	.	.	TRBJ2-5	CASRATSLHQETQYF	TGTGCCAGCAGGGCTACTAGCCTACACCAAGAGACCCAGTACTTC
TRBV5-1	14	.	TRBD2	TRBJ2-5	CASRLGLVKETQYF	TGCGCCAGCAGACTGGGACTAGTTAAAGAGACCCAGTACTTC
TRBV20-1	18	few	TRBD1	TRBJ2-5	CSAIGTGGAGRTQETQYF	TGCAGTGCTATAGGGACAGGGGGCGCGGGGAGGACACAAGAGACCCAGTACTTC
TRBV14	15	.	.	TRBJ2-7	CASSQVGAAIYEQYF	TGTGCCAGCAGCCAAGTTGGGGCAGCAATCTACGAGCAGTACTTC
TRBV4-2	17	.	TRBD2	TRBJ2-3	CASSQHIAGGPTDTQYF	TGTGCCAGCAGCCAACACATAGCGGGAGGACCCACAGATACGCAGTATTTT
TRBV3-1	15	.	.	TRBJ2-7	CASSQGGSSYNEQYF	TGCGCCAGCAGCCAAGGGGGGAGCTCCTACAATGAGCAGTACTTC
TRBV6-5	15	few	.	TRBJ2-3	CASNLASEGTDTQYF	TGTGCCAGCAACCTAGCTAGTGAAGGCACAGATACGCAGTATTTT
TRBV2	15	.	.	TRBJ1-5	CASSASAGSNQPQHF	TGTGCCAGCAGTGCAAGTGCGGGAAGCAATCAGCCCCAGCATTTT
TRBV29-1	17	.	TRBD2	TRBJ2-1	CSVEFSGRALTYNEQFF	TGCAGCGTTGAGTTTAGCGGGAGGGCCCTCACCTACAATGAGCAGTTCTTC
TRBV25-1	13	.	.	TRBJ1-1	CASSEGKNTEAFF	TGTGCCAGCAGTGAAGGAAAGAACACTGAAGCTTTCTTT
TRBV20-1	18	.	.	TRBJ2-6	CSARDAVMAGTGANVPTF	TGCAGTGCTAGAGATGCGGTTATGGCAGGGACTGGGGCCAACGTCCCGACTTTC
TRBV20-1	9	.	TRBD1	TRBJ1-1	CKQGTEAFF	TGCAAACAGGGGACTGAAGCTTTCTTT
TRBV7-9	15	.	.	TRBJ2-5	CTSYSTGGYQETQYF	TGTACCAGTTACTCAACAGGAGGGTACCAAGAGACCCAGTACTTC
TRBV4-2	18	.	.	TRBJ1-2	CASSQGSRGPGSNYGYTF	TGTGCCAGCAGCCAAGGATCTCGGGGCCCGGGGTCTAACTATGGCTACACCTTC
TRBV5-1	16	.	.	TRBJ2-1	CASSHEGGTGINEQFF	TGCGCCAGCAGCCACGAAGGGGGAACAGGAATCAATGAGCAGTTCTTC
TRBV10-3	14	.	.	TRBJ2-1	CATKPRDSHNEQFF	TGTGCCACTAAACCCCGGGACTCTCACAATGAGCAGTTCTTC
TRBV25-1	14	few	.	TRBJ2-7	CASSGTWSSYEQYF	TGTGCCTCCTCCGGGACGTGGAGCTCCTACGAGCAGTACTTC
TRBV7-9	17	.	TRBD1	TRBJ2-7	CASSSRLDRARGYEQYF	TGTGCCAGCAGCTCCCGTCTGGACAGGGCAAGAGGTTACGAGCAGTACTTC
TRBV18	15	.	.	TRBJ2-3	CASSQNGHSTDTQYF	TGTGCCAGCTCACAAAACGGGCATAGCACAGATACGCAGTATTTT
TRBV11-2	14	.	.	TRBJ2-7	CASSLNRPPDEQYF	TGTGCCAGCAGCTTAAACCGGCCCCCGGACGAGCAGTACTTC
TRBV20-1	13	.	.	TRBJ2-7	CSPLPGNSYEQYF	TGCAGTCCACTCCCGGGAAACTCCTACGAGCAGTACTTC
TRBV4-1	13	many	.	TRBJ2-5	CASSQDGEETQYF	TGCGCCAGCAGCCAAGACGGGGAAGAGACCCAGTACTTC
TRBV24-1	16	few	TRBD1	TRBJ2-2	CATSDQGQGLTGELFF	TGTGCCACCAGTGACCAGGGACAGGGGCTCACCGGGGAGCTGTTTTTT
TRBV24-1	15	.	.	TRBJ2-7	CATSDSRAGRGEQYF	TGTGCCACCAGTGATTCCCGGGCAGGGCGAGGTGAGCAGTACTTC
TRBV24-1	15	few	.	TRBJ2-2	CATSDFTGGTGELFF	TGTGCCACCAGTGATTTTACGGGCGGAACCGGGGAGCTGTTTTTT
TRBV7-9	13	.	.	TRBJ1-4	CAGSWAPDGKLFF	TGTGCCGGCAGCTGGGCCCCCGATGGAAAACTGTTTTTT
TRBV20-1	20	once	.	TRBJ2-7	CSAMYLCASSTETASYEQYF	.
TRBV6-6	14	.	.	TRBJ2-4	CASSPSPLADIQYF	TGTGCCAGCAGCCCGAGTCCGCTAGCCGACATTCAGTACTTC
TRBV7-8	12	.	TRBD2	TRBJ2-7	CASFRAGDEQYF	TGTGCCAGCTTCAGAGCGGGGGACGAGCAGTACTTC
TRBV2	13	.	.	TRBJ2-5	CASMRDPHNEQYF	TGTGCCAGCATGCGCGATCCCCACAATGAGCAGTACTTC
TRBV3-1	15	.	.	TRBJ2-7	CASSRAPGDGYEQYF	TGTGCCAGCAGCCGGGCCCCGGGGGATGGATACGAGCAGTACTTC
TRBV10-3	15	.	TRBD2	TRBJ2-7	CAISGGLLAGGEQYF	TGTGCCATCAGTGGGGGACTACTAGCGGGAGGCGAGCAGTACTTC
TRBV7-8	18	.	.	TRBJ2-1	CASSFGTLRGSSYNEQFF	TGTGCCAGCAGCTTCGGAACCTTACGGGGAAGCTCCTACAATGAGCAGTTCTTC
TRBV29-1	11	few	.	TRBJ1-4	CSVGVGEKLFF	TGCAGCGTTGGCGTAGGTGAAAAACTGTTTTTT
TRBV5-1	17	.	.	TRBJ2-5	CASSSELSGPYQETQYF	TGCGCCAGCAGTTCGGAACTAAGCGGACCGTACCAAGAGACCCAGTACTTC
TRBV6-2/TRBV6-3	13	.	.	TRBJ2-1	CASRVGLGDEQFF	TGTGCCAGCAGGGTGGGTTTAGGCGATGAGCAGTTCTTC
TRBV25-1	13	few	.	TRBJ1-2	CASMAGGNYGYTF	TGTGCCAGCATGGCCGGTGGGAACTATGGCTACACCTTC
TRBV20-1	15	few	.	TRBJ2-7	CSARSGGSLSYEQYF	TGCAGTGCTAGGAGTGGAGGGTCACTGTCCTACGAGCAGTACTTC
TRBV27	17	.	.	TRBJ2-4	CASSFSFLGLAKNIQYF	TGTGCCAGCAGTTTTAGCTTTCTGGGATTAGCCAAAAACATTCAGTACTTC
TRBV10-3	13	few	.	TRBJ2-7	CAISDTGSYEQYF	TGTGCCATCAGTGATACAGGTTCCTACGAGCAGTACTTC
TRBV3-1	14	.	.	TRBJ2-3	CASSQVRETDAQYF	TGTGCCAGCAGCCAAGTTAGGGAGACAGATGCGCAGTATTTT
TRBV20-1	12	.	.	TRBJ1-2	CSADRRNYGYTF	TGCAGTGCCGACAGGAGGAACTATGGCTACACCTTC
TRBV18	16	.	.	TRBJ2-7	CASSPSGGSYGHEQYF	TGTGCCAGCTCACCGAGCGGAGGGTCTTATGGTCACGAGCAGTACTTC
TRBV20-1	17	.	.	TRBJ2-6	CSARDPVLRSGANVLTF	TGCAGTGCTAGAGATCCCGTACTCCGCTCTGGGGCCAACGTCCTGACTTTC
TRBV29-1	16	.	TRBD1	TRBJ2-3	CSAALGWTGRPDTQYF	TGCAGCGCCGCCCTGGGGTGGACAGGACGTCCAGATACGCAGTATTTT
TRBV7-8	12	.	.	TRBJ2-1	CASGYGRNEQFF	TGTGCCAGCGGTTACGGCCGCAATGAGCAGTTCTTC
TRBV5-1	14	.	.	TRBJ2-1	CASSFPELFGEQFF	TGCGCCAGCAGCTTTCCCGAGTTATTCGGTGAGCAGTTCTTC
TRBV7-3	18	.	TRBD1	TRBJ2-6	CASSLPTGRGSGANVLTF	TGTGCCAGCAGCCTGCCGACAGGGAGAGGCTCTGGGGCCAACGTCCTGACTTTC